These 30 T cell receptor beta chains were all obtained from the same sample, sequenced in a study of CD8 T cells in ankylosing spondylitis. A single record per CDR3 protein comes from TCRdb applying MiXCR to the 5' RACE reads. The table lists approximately 300,000 distinct CDR3 sequences, approximately 20% of them singletons, with less than 9.5% in the top ten. The material sequenced was blood, either unsorted or a sorted T cell fraction (not recorded which). These receptors all stem from a male donor with ankylosing spondylitis or in good health (not recorded which).

This sequence joins TRBV12-3 or TRBV12-4 and TRBJ1-1, with D possibly matching TRBD1 (6 bases). V lost 5 bases and J 5 bases, leaving 18 bases between the germline ends. The CDR3 covers 15 residues. CDR3 DNA: TGTGCCAGCAGTCGAACACAGGGCGGCGGGACTGAAGCTTTCTTT. Translating it yields CASSRTQGGGTEAFF.

The chain is built from TRBV29-1 and TRBJ2-1, with TRBD2 matching 8 bases. This CDR3 spans 12 amino acids. Germline V lookup: CDR1 SQVTM, CDR2 ANQGSEA. The V segment lost 4 bases and the J segment 7 bases; nucleotides outside the gene matches: 3. In DNA, the CDR3 is TGCAGCGTTGGGGTAGCGGGAAATGAGCAGTTCTTC. It is translated as CSVGVAGNEQFF.

The genes are TRBV5-1 and TRBJ2-5; TRBD1 matches 9 bases. CDR1 and CDR2 (germline): SGHRS, YFSETQ. The junction had 4 bases not matched to a gene; V was cut back by 4 bases and J by 3 bases. This CDR3 comprises 14 residues. Here the CDR3 reads CASSLRTGEETQYF. The CDR3 DNA reads as TGCGCCAGCAGCCTCCGGACAGGGGAAGAGACCCAGTACTTC.

The chain couples TRBV28 to TRBJ2-5; D is possibly TRBD1 (5 bases). This CDR3 comprises 13 residues. CDR1 is MDHEN, CDR2 SYDVKM, per germline. The V and J ends lost 7 bases and 2 bases respectively, with 11 bases between them. The CDR3 region is CASNGQFQETQYF. The CDR3 region has the DNA TGTGCCAGCAACGGACAATTTCAAGAGACCCAGTACTTC.

This chain links TRBV7-9 with TRBJ1-2; tentative D call: TRBD1 (5 bases). The CDR3 runs to 15 residues. The germline V and J ends were trimmed by 1 base and 0 bases, with 9 bases remaining between them. Germline CDR1 and CDR2: SEHNR and FQNEAQ (reference sequence). The CDR3 sequence: CASSLDLGPNYGYTF. The CDR3, as DNA: TGTGCCAGCAGCTTAGACCTGGGACCTAACTATGGCTACACCTTC.

This clonotype was observed a handful of times. The chain combines TRBV3-1 with TRBJ2-1; D possibly corresponds to TRBD1 (6 bases). The V end was cut by 3 bases, the J end by 5 bases, with 11 bases between. Germline assignment: CDR1 LGHDT and CDR2 YNNKEL (reference sequence). The CDR3 sequence is 14 residues long. In nucleotides, the CDR3 is TGTGCCAGCAGCCACGCCGGACAGCACAATGAGCAGTTCTTC. Translated: CASSHAGQHNEQFF.

This clonotype was found many times. The chain joins TRBV5-1 to TRBJ2-1; 7 bases align to TRBD1. This CDR3 region has 15 residues. With 0 bases clipped from V and 5 bases from J, the junction kept 5 bases outside the gene matches. CDR1 and CDR2 (germline): SGHRS, YFSETQ. CDR3 in DNA: TGCGCCAGCAGCTTGGCCCGGGACAGAGACAATGAGCAGTTCTTC. Its translation: CASSLARDRDNEQFF. Complete variable domain (other parts from reference TRBV5-1 and TRBJ2-1): KAGVTQTPRYLIKTRGQQVTLSCSPISGHRSVSWYQQTPGQGLQFLFEYFSETQRNKGNFPGRFSGRQFSNSRSEMNVSTLELGDSALYLCASSLARDRDNEQFFGPGTRLTVL.

This clonotype was observed a few times. This chain connects TRBV12-3 or TRBV12-4 to TRBJ1-4; a weak D match, TRBD1 (5 bases). V lost 6 bases to trimming and J lost 5 bases, with 7 bases between them. The CDR3 is made up of 12 amino acids. As DNA, the CDR3 is TGTGCCAGCAGGACAGTCAATGAAAAACTGTTTTTT. Translated, it gives CASRTVNEKLFF.

The sample holds a few counts of this clonotype. The rearrangement links TRBV12-3 or TRBV12-4 to TRBJ2-3, with D uncertain. V was cut by 6 bases and J by 6 bases, with 10 bases left in between. The CDR3 is 12 amino acids. CDR3 residues: CASRQVADTQYF. CDR3 nucleotide sequence: TGTGCCAGCAGACAAGTGGCGGATACGCAGTATTTT.

About this clonotype itself: One junction end disagrees with the germline gene, perhaps due to a read error. The chain joins TRBV7-9 to TRBJ2-3, with D possibly called TRBD1 or TRBD2 (6 bases each). From germline, CDR1 is SEHNR and CDR2 FQNEAQ (reference sequence). The CDR3 totals 14 residues. CDR3 in DNA: TGTGCCAGCAGCATAGCCGGGGGCGCAGATACGCAGTATTTT. Protein: CASSIAGGADTQYF.

This clonotype was observed many times. The CDR3 loop reads CASSLDLRVYEQYV. CDR3 nucleotide sequence: TGTGCCAGCAGCTTAGATCTCCGGGTCTACGAGCAGTACGTC. The V call is TRBV11-2, the J call TRBJ2-7; unclear D gene. The CDR3 covers 14 residues. CDR1 is SGHAT, CDR2 FQNNGV, per germline. V gave up 0 bases and J gave up 3 bases, with 9 bases separating them.

The chain has TRBV6-1 and TRBJ2-3; D gene uncertain. The CDR3 extends over 16 amino acids. Germline V CDR1 and CDR2: MNHNS, SASEGT. V lost 5 bases to trimming and J lost 0 bases, with 15 bases between them. CDR3 sequence: CASSQRTFSSTDTQYF. CDR3 bases: TGTGCCAGCAGTCAAAGAACCTTTTCTAGCACAGATACGCAGTATTTT.

This clonotype was found a few times. This chain joins TRBV7-8 and TRBJ1-2, with D unclear. Germline assignment: CDR1 SGHVS and CDR2 FQNEAQ. The V end was cut by 5 bases, the J end by 4 bases, with 11 bases between. The CDR3 runs 13 residues. The CDR3 bases are TGTGCCAGCAGCCCCAGCGGGGTCTATGGCTACACCTTC. This encodes CASSPSGVYGYTF.

This rearrangement joins TRBV4-1 to TRBJ2-1, with D perhaps assigned TRBD1 or TRBD2 (5 bases each). Germline V gene sequence: CDR1 MGHRA, CDR2 YSYEKL. V was trimmed by 0 bases and J by 5 bases, leaving 8 bases between them. The CDR3 runs to 14 residues. In DNA, the CDR3 is TGCGCCAGCAGCCAAGAGATGGGGGACAATGAGCAGTTCTTC. Protein sequence: CASSQEMGDNEQFF.

The table lists this clonotype with a few counts. The rearrangement joins TRBV7-6 to TRBJ2-2; 9 nucleotides line up with TRBD1. There are 16 residues in the CDR3. Looked up from germline, CDR1 is SGHVS and CDR2 is FNYEAQ. Unmatched junction bases numbered 6, after V lost 0 bases and J lost 7 bases. CDR3 region: CASSLAGQGTDGELFF. DNA of the CDR3: TGTGCCAGCAGCTTAGCGGGACAGGGAACTGACGGGGAGCTGTTTTTT.

Only a few counts were recorded for this clonotype. The rearrangement links TRBV27 to TRBJ2-1, with D perhaps matching TRBD2 (7 bases). CDR3 length: 16 amino acids. Germline CDR1 is MNHEY and CDR2 is SMNVEV (reference sequence). V lost 2 bases and J lost 0, with 11 bases in between. CDR3 coding DNA: TGTGCCAGCAGTTTAGCGGGGGCCCTCTCCTACAATGAGCAGTTCTTC. Its protein is CASSLAGALSYNEQFF.

This clonotype was seen only a few times. The chain combines TRBV5-1 with TRBJ2-1; D remains ambiguous. There are 15 residues in the CDR3. Germline CDR1 reads SGHRS; CDR2 reads YFSETQ. The germline V and J ends were trimmed by 4 bases and 4 bases, with 15 bases remaining between them. The CDR3 region has the DNA TGCGCCAGCAGCCAAACGTCGACGGTATACAATGAGCAGTTCTTC. Protein product: CASSQTSTVYNEQFF.

The V call is TRBV5-1, the J call TRBJ2-2; D unclear. Germline lookup yields CDR1 SGHRS and CDR2 YFSETQ. Deletions cut 4 bases from V and 9 bases from J, with 10 bases between. The CDR3 sequence is 12 residues long. CDR3 coding DNA: TGCGCCAGCAGCGAGGAAAGTAGGGAGCTGTTTTTT. This encodes CASSEESRELFF.

The chain uses TRBV15 and TRBJ2-3, with no clear D. The CDR3 runs 16 residues. V lost 0 bases, J lost 2 bases, and 12 bases lay in between. CDR1 and CDR2 from the germline V gene are LNHNV and YYDKDF (reference sequence). CDR3 coding DNA: TGTGCCACCAGCAGAGAGCTCGGTGGGTCCACAGATACGCAGTATTTT. Protein product: CATSRELGGSTDTQYF.

The chain employs TRBV29-1 and TRBJ2-3, with TRBD1 matching over 11 bases. With 6 bases clipped from V and 7 bases from J, the junction kept 15 bases outside the gene matches. Germline V gene lookup returns CDR1 SQVTM and CDR2 ANQGSEA. The CDR3 is made up of 16 amino acids. The chain's CDR3 is CSVGGSRDRGSHTQYF. CDR3 in DNA: TGCAGCGTCGGGGGTTCCCGGGACAGGGGGTCCCATACGCAGTATTTT.

V usage is TRBV5-1 and J usage is TRBJ2-1; 9 bases line up with TRBD2. Trimming removed 4 bases from V and 6 bases from J; junction bases left unmatched: 11. Germline V gives CDR1 SGHRS, CDR2 YFSETQ. There are 16 residues in the CDR3. Here the CDR3 DNA reads TGCGCCAGCAGCCCGCCACCTCTAGCGGGGTTCAATGAGCAGTTCTTC. Its protein is CASSPPPLAGFNEQFF.

This clonotype was detected a few times. The chain carries TRBV12-3 or TRBV12-4 and TRBJ2-1, with D unresolved. CDR3 size: 11 residues. The CDR3 DNA follows: TGTGCAACCGCCGGGTACAATGAGCAGTTCTTC. As protein: CATAGYNEQFF.

The rearrangement links TRBV28 to TRBJ1-6; no clear D gene. CDR3 length equals 15 residues. The germline V gene has CDR1 MDHEN and CDR2 SYDVKM. V was trimmed by 4 bases and J by 7 bases, leaving 14 bases between them. The CDR3 DNA reads TGTGCCAGCAGTTCCCCCGTGGGGATAAATTCACCCCTCCACTTT. Protein product: CASSSPVGINSPLHF. Full variable domain (rest looked up from reference TRBV28 and TRBJ1-6): DVKVTQSSRYLVKRTGEKVFLECVQDMDHENMFWYRQDPGLGLRLIYFSYDVKMKEKGDIPEGYSVSREKKERFSLILESASTNQTSMYLCASSSPVGINSPLHFGNGTRLTVT.

The gene calls are TRBV9 and TRBJ2-5, with TRBD2 matching 7 bases. This CDR3 comprises 15 residues. The trim removed 0 bases at V and 5 bases at J, leaving 7 bases unmatched. The germline V gene has CDR1 SGDLS and CDR2 YYNGEE. CDR3 sequence reads: CASSVAGGGLETQYF. DNA of the CDR3: TGTGCCAGCAGCGTAGCGGGAGGAGGTCTTGAGACCCAGTACTTC.

J is TRBJ2-3 and V is TRBV3-1; the D is unclear. The CDR3 sequence is 12 residues long. Germline assignment: CDR1 LGHDT and CDR2 YNNKEL (reference sequence). Trimming took off 3 bases at V and 4 bases at J, with 5 bases between the two ends. CDR3 nucleotides: TGTGCCAGCAGCCAGGTGCCAGATACGCAGTATTTT. Translated: CASSQVPDTQYF.

A note on this clonotype: One end of the junction varies from germline; a read error may be responsible. This chain connects TRBV27 to TRBJ2-6; no definite D call. Germline V CDR1 and CDR2: MNHEY, SMNVEV (reference sequence). The CDR3 contains 15 residues. The CDR3 sequence is CVSSLLFSGANVLTF. CDR3 DNA: TGTGTCAGCAGTTTATTATTCTCTGGGGCCAACGTCCTGACTTTC.

This clonotype occurred many times. The CDR3 loop is CSAPPTGEVPQHF. In DNA, the CDR3 is TGCAGTGCTCCCCCGACAGGGGAGGTGCCCCAGCATTTT. This chain uses TRBV20-1 with TRBJ1-5; TRBD1 aligns across 8 bases. Germline trimming cut 5 bases from V and 9 bases from J; bases unmatched to any gene: 9. CDR3 length equals 13 residues. The germline V gene has CDR1 DFQATT and CDR2 SNEGSKA (reference sequence).

This clonotype was recorded a few times. The chain uses TRBV9 and TRBJ2-2; no clear D gene. V lost 0 bases, J lost 2 bases, and 11 bases lay in between. Germline loops: CDR1 SGDLS, CDR2 YYNGEE. The CDR3 length is 16 residues. DNA for the CDR3: TGTGCCAGCAGCGTAGGTTCCCGTGATAACACCGGGGAGCTGTTTTTT. Protein: CASSVGSRDNTGELFF.

V gene TRBV7-9 combines with J gene TRBJ2-1; D gene unclear. The CDR3 extends over 14 amino acids. The V end was cut by 8 bases, the J end by 0 bases, with 11 bases between. In germline, CDR1 is SEHNR, CDR2 FQNEAQ (reference sequence). The CDR3 nucleotides are TGTGCCAGCTTCGGAGCAAGCTCCTACAATGAGCAGTTCTTC. This codes for CASFGASSYNEQFF.

Note on this clonotype: Since the CDR3 does not end with the conserved phenylalanine or tryptophan, this likely comes from a read error. V and J are TRBV29-1 and TRBJ2-6; D not certain. CDR1 is SQVTM and CDR2 is ANQGSEA in the germline V gene. V lost 0 bases and J lost 6, with 12 bases in between. The CDR3 contains 15 residues. CDR3 region: CSVEDRASPANVLTL. DNA of the CDR3: TGCAGCGTTGAAGATCGGGCGTCTCCGGCCAACGTCCTGACTTTG.